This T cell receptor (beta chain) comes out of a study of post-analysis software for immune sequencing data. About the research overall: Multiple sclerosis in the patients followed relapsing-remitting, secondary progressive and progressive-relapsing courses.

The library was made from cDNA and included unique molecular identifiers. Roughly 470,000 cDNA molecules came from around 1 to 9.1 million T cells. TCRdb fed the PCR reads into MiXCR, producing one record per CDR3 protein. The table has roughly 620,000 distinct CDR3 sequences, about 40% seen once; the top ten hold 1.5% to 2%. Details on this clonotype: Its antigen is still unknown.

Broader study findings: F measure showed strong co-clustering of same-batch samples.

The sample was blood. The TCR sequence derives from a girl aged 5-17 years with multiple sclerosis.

Here the CDR3 reads CASSYELAGYNEQFF. DNA for the CDR3: TGTGCCAGCAGTTACGAACTAGCGGGTTACAATGAGCAGTTCTTC. The chain is built from TRBV6-5 and TRBJ2-1; TRBD2 aligns across 9 bases. V lost 2 bases, J lost 4 bases, and 3 bases stayed unmatched. Germline lookup yields CDR1 MNHEY and CDR2 SVGAGI. This CDR3 has 15 amino acids.